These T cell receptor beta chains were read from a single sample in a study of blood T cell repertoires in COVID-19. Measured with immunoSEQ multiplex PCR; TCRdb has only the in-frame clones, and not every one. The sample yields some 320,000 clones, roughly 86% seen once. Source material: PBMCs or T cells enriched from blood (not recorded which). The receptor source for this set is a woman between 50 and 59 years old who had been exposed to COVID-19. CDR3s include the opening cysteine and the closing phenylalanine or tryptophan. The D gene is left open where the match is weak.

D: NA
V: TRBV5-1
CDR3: CASRVGSTYEQYF

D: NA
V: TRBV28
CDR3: CASGGDTQYF

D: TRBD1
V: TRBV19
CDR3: CASSIGPSRGPVACEQYF

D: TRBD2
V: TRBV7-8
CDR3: CASSLMASGGVPSYEQYF

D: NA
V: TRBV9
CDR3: CASSALGVPNTEAFF

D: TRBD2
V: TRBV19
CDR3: CASLPRGSGDLGSYNEQFF

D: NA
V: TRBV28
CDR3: CASSLKAGANYGYTF

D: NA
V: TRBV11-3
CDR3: CASSKTAKFTDTQYF

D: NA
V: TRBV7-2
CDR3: CASSLAGGGMETQYF

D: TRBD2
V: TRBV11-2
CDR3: CASSLTASGNNEQFF

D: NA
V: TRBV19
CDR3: CASSIVTWETQYF

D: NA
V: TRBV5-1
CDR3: CASSLDRMATNEKLFF

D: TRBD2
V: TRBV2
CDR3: CASSEMWRGDADTQYF

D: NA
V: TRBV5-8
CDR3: CASSLEGRETQYF

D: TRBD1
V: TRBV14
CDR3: CASSVRTGSIYNEQFF

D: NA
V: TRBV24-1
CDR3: CATARNYNQPQHF

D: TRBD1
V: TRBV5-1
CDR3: CASSSGQGLGNTIYF

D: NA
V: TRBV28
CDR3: CASSSPGQGNGYTF

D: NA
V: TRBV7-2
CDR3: CASSLVQNTEAFF

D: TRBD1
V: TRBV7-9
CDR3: CASSPTGSSSYNEQFF

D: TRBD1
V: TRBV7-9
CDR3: CASSLVHPQGAEEQYF

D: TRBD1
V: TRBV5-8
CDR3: CASSQTGAYYGYTF

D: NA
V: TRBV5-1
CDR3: CASSLDRSNSPLHF

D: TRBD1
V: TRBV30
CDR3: CAWTTGVGSPLHF

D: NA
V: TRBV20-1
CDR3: CSARGGNGYTF

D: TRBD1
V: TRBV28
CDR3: CASSLGTGVGNTIYF

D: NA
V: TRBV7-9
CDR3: CASSFASADTQYF

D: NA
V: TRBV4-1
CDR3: CASSQGGPMRQPQHF

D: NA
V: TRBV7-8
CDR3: CASSFDRTYGYTF

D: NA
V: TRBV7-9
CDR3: CASSQREGEETQYF

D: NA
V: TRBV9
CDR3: CASSVDSYSYEQYF